Listed below are T cell receptor beta chains from one sample, sequenced in a study of blood T cell repertoires in COVID-19. The method was immunoSEQ multiplex PCR; TCRdb's version includes in-frame clones alone and lacks a portion of them. The repertoire holds under 200,000 clones, more than 90% seen once, with approximately 0.5% in the top ten. Sequenced input: peripheral blood. The receptors originated from a man in his forties or fifties with acute or convalescent COVID-19. Both conserved end residues are part of each CDR3. D genes are given only for firm matches. Rows give clone size only sometimes, using once, few, many, or a class for an expanded clone.

V gene: TRBV5-1
J gene: TRBJ2-3
clone size: once
D gene: TRBD2
CDR3 DNA: TGCGCCAGCAGCTTGGACGGGGGGGCCGGAGATACGCAGTATTTT
CDR3 protein: CASSLDGGAGDTQYF

V gene: TRBV24-1
J gene: TRBJ1-5
clone size: .
D gene: .
CDR3 DNA: TGTGCCACGTCAACAGGAAACAATCAGCCCCAGCATTTT
CDR3 protein: CATSTGNNQPQHF

V gene: TRBV11-2
J gene: TRBJ1-3
clone size: .
D gene: .
CDR3 DNA: TGTGCCAGCGCAGGGGCACTTGGAGACACCATATATTTT
CDR3 protein: CASAGALGDTIYF

V gene: TRBV4-2
J gene: TRBJ1-3
clone size: .
D gene: TRBD1
CDR3 DNA: TGTGCCAGCAGCCAAGACGACAGGGGAAACGGAAACACCATATATTTT
CDR3 protein: CASSQDDRGNGNTIYF

V gene: TRBV14
J gene: TRBJ1-3
clone size: .
D gene: .
CDR3 DNA: TGTGCCAGCAGCCAAGAGTTTAGGACAACCTCTGGAAACACCATATATTTT
CDR3 protein: CASSQEFRTTSGNTIYF

V gene: TRBV6-4
J gene: TRBJ2-2
clone size: .
D gene: TRBD1
CDR3 DNA: TGTGCCAGCACATTACCTCTGACAGGGGTCACCGGGGAGCTGTTTTTT
CDR3 protein: CASTLPLTGVTGELFF

V gene: TRBV27
J gene: TRBJ1-2
clone size: .
D gene: .
CDR3 DNA: TGTGCCAGCAGTTTATGGCCAGGGAAGAACTATGGCTACACCTTC
CDR3 protein: CASSLWPGKNYGYTF

V gene: TRBV7-9
J gene: TRBJ2-5
clone size: .
D gene: .
CDR3 DNA: TGTGCCAGCAGCCCAACACAAGAGACCCAGTACTTC
CDR3 protein: CASSPTQETQYF

V gene: TRBV5-1
J gene: TRBJ2-5
clone size: .
D gene: TRBD1
CDR3 DNA: TGCGCCAGCAGCGCACAGGGGGCCAGGGAGACCCAGTACTTC
CDR3 protein: CASSAQGARETQYF

V gene: TRBV6-5
J gene: TRBJ2-2
clone size: .
D gene: TRBD2
CDR3 DNA: TGTGCCAGCAGTTACCCGACTAGCGGGACCGGGGAGCTGTTTTTT
CDR3 protein: CASSYPTSGTGELFF

V gene: TRBV28
J gene: TRBJ1-1
clone size: once
D gene: TRBD1
CDR3 DNA: TGTGCCAGCAGTTCCGGGACAGGAGGGAGGGCCACTGAAGCTTTCTTT
CDR3 protein: CASSSGTGGRATEAFF

V gene: TRBV20-1
J gene: TRBJ1-1
clone size: .
D gene: .
CDR3 DNA: TGCAGTGCTAGAAACAGAGAAGCTTTCTTT
CDR3 protein: CSARNREAFF

V gene: TRBV21-1
J gene: TRBJ1-4
clone size: .
D gene: .
CDR3 DNA: TGTGCCAGCAGCCCCCAGGTTGCTTTAACTAATGAAAAACTGTTTTTT
CDR3 protein: CASSPQVALTNEKLFF

V gene: TRBV29-1
J gene: TRBJ2-7
clone size: once
D gene: TRBD1
CDR3 DNA: TGCAGCGTTGTACAGGGGGGTCTTGGGGAGCAGTACTTC
CDR3 protein: CSVVQGGLGEQYF

V gene: TRBV7-7
J gene: TRBJ2-5
clone size: .
D gene: TRBD1
CDR3 DNA: TGTGCCAGCAGCTTAGAGGGACAGGGGGGAGAGACCCAGTACTTC
CDR3 protein: CASSLEGQGGETQYF

V gene: TRBV28
J gene: TRBJ1-3
clone size: .
D gene: TRBD1
CDR3 DNA: TGTGCCAGCAGTGAGGACAGGGTTGGAAACACCATATATTTT
CDR3 protein: CASSEDRVGNTIYF

V gene: TRBV20-1
J gene: TRBJ1-6
clone size: .
D gene: .
CDR3 DNA: TGCAGTGCTAGTCAAAACTATAATTCACCCCTCCACTTT
CDR3 protein: CSASQNYNSPLHF

V gene: TRBV29-1
J gene: TRBJ2-1
clone size: .
D gene: .
CDR3 DNA: TGCAGCGTTGAAGGGGGGAGGTTAGCCTACAATGAGCAGTTCTTC
CDR3 protein: CSVEGGRLAYNEQFF